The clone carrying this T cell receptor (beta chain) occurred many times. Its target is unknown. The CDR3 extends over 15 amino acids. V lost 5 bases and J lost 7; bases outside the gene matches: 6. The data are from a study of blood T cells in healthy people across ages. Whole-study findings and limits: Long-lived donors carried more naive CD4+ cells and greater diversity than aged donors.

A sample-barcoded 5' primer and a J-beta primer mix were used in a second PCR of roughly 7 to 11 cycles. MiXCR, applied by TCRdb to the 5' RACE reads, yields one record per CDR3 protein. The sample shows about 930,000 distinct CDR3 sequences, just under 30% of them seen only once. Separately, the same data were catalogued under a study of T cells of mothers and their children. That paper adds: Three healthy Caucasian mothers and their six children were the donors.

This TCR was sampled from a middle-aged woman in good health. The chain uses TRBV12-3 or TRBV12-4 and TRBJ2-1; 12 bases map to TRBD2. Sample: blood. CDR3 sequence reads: CASSPSGGAGNEQFF. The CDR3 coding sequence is TGTGCCAGCAGTCCTAGCGGGGGGGCGGGTAATGAGCAGTTCTTC.